This T cell receptor (beta chain) was profiled in a study of CD8+ T cells in alopecia areata. The CDR3 contains 15 residues. Germline values: CDR1 LNHNV, CDR2 YYDKDF (reference sequence). Trimming took off 0 bases at V and 2 bases at J, with 8 bases between the two ends. General study points: Lesional scalp displayed greater clonality than normal scalp, most notably in alopecia totalis/universalis. In scalp and blood during tofacitinib, many expanded lesional clones persisted.

This clone has only a few counts. What it recognizes is unknown. The treatment denotes: oral pan-JAK inhibitor, 5-10 mg twice daily. Sequencing templates came from extracted RNA that was reverse transcribed into cDNA. Some clones are missing from TCRdb's copy, which holds only in-frame ones; the method was immunoSEQ multiplex PCR. The profile covers around 120,000 clones, with about 61% appearing a single time and almost 30% taken by the ten largest. Sequencing used CD8+ T cells sorted from blood, obtained at week 4, from a patient treated with tofacitinib. This TCR derives from a human donor with alopecia areata. The rearrangement joins TRBV15 to TRBJ1-5; D possibly corresponds to TRBD1 (6 bases). CDR3 sequence: CATSREAGGNQPQHF. CDR3 coding DNA: TGTGCCACCAGCAGAGAGGCAGGGGGCAATCAGCCCCAGCATTTT.